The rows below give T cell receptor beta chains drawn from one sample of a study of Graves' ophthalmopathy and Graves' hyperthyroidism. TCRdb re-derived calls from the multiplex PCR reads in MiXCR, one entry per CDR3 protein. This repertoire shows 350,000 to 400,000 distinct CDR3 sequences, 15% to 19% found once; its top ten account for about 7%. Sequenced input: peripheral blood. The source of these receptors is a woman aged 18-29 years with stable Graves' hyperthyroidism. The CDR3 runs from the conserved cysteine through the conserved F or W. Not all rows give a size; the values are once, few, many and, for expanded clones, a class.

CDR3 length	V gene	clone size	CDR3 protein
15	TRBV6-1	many	CASGEEGVSNQPQHF
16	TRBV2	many	CASSDPRGRGVYGYTF
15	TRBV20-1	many	CSATAHGTGVETQYF
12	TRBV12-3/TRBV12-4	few	CASSPREYEQYF
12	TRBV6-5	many	CASSYAGGEAFF
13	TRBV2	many	CASRPSEGYEQYF
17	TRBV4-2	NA	CASRPYHRGPNTGELFF
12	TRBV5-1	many	CASSGDAYGYTF
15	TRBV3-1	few	CASVGGSPSGNTIYF
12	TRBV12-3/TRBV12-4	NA	CASSADIYRAFF
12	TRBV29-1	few	CSVLQDGGGYTF
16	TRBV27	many	CASSLQGFEAKNIQYF
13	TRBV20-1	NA	CSASTSGRETQYF
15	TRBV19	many	CASSAGQGGTGELFF
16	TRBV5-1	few	CASSWNRGSGANVLTF
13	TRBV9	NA	CASSPFGDSPLHF
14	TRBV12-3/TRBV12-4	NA	CASSSGAGSTEAFF
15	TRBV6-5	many	CASSYPRDGTYGYTF
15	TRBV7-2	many	CASSLVVLYTGELFF
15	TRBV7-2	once	CASSLGQGERFEAFF
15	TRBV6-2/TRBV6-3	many	CASSQTNYRGGGYTF
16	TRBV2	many	CASSGSGSGKPDGYTF
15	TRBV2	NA	CASSGGRAEVDEQYF
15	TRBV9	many	CASSPQGVLNSPLHF
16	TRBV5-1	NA	CASSEYPSAAAYEQYF
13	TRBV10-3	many	CATRRDLNTEAFF
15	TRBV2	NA	CASSERTVRVFGYTF
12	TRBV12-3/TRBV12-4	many	CASSLAVEPQHF
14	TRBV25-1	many	CASRPGGTNTEAFF
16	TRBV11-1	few	CASSSRGGSNTGELFF
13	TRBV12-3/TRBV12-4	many	CASRVGSSYEQYF
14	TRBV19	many	CASSIRRVVTEAFF
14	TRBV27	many	CASRSAGGVGELFF
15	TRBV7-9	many	CASSSSRGSQETQYF
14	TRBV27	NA	CASSSPGTNQPQHF
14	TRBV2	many	CASSGQGPNTEAFF
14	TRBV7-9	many	CASSLRLGDTEAFF
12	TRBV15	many	CATRTVSGTQYF
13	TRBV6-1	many	CASSSREGNEQFF
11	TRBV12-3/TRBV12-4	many	CASSLSGPQHF